The sequence of this TCR beta chain was determined in a study of T-cell memory formation after mild COVID-19. General study points: Day 15 to 85 contractors were CD4/CD8 balanced; later expanders leaned CD4+. Most CD4+ clones that shrank were in CM and EM, while CD8+ ones turned up in EMRA. A second wave of clones peaked on day 37, and their SARS-CoV-2 specificity went unconfirmed. Memory from before infection featured some responding clones, which suggests cross-reactive memory joined.

This CDR3 comprises 12 residues. Germline lookup yields CDR1 WNHNN and CDR2 SYGVQD (reference sequence). Trimming stripped 3 bases from V and 1 base from J, with 1 base between. Points on this clonotype: Its target is not known.

TCRdb redid the calling of the 5' RACE reads with MiXCR, one entry per CDR3 protein. The sample carries roughly 170,000 distinct CDR3 sequences, 15% to 20% recorded once. Sequenced material: PBMCs or a T cell subset sorted from them (not recorded which). This sequence originates from a young man who had mild COVID-19 (a few samples of this study predate the infection). Cell type and time point are not known. The rearrangement uses TRBV10-1 and TRBJ1-5, with no clear D. The CDR3 loop is CASSESNQPQHF. CDR3 DNA: TGCGCCAGCAGTGAAAGCAATCAGCCCCAGCATTTT.